This T cell receptor (beta chain) is drawn from a study of molecular identifiers for immune sequencing clone quantification. The germline CDR1 and CDR2 sequences are LGHNA and YSLEER. This CDR3 is 15 amino acids long. V shed 4 bases and J 5 bases; nucleotides not matched to a gene: 8. Each CDR3 protein gets one entry after TCRdb re-called the PCR reads with MiXCR. Of about 500,000 distinct CDR3 sequences in the sample, 25% were seen once. Sequenced material: naive CD8+ T cells from blood, with Jurkat cell RNA spiked in. This sample's subset: FACS-sorted CD8+CD4-CCR7+CD45RA+ naive T cells. This TCR derives from a human donor in good health. Some libraries in this study had Jurkat cell RNA spiked in. The chain couples TRBV4-3 to TRBJ2-3; 8 positions match TRBD2. CDR3 protein: CASSPGLGGRDTQYF. In nucleotides, the CDR3 is TGCGCCAGCAGCCCGGGACTAGGGGGTAGAGATACGCAGTATTTT.